Below, one TCR beta chain is given with its context. Its antigen is not identified. This entry belongs to a study of blood T cells in healthy people across ages. General study findings and limits: Long-lived donors exceeded aged donors in naive CD4+ cells and diversity. PBMCs that were unsorted prevented a conclusive naive versus antigen-experienced comparison. Diversity was estimated from one million T cells, and these estimates were considered underestimates.

Together with a sample-barcoded 5' primer, a J-beta primer mix was included in a second PCR lasting roughly 6 to 12 cycles. The study obtained at least 2.5 million CDR3-containing paired-end reads from every sample. From the 5' RACE reads, TCRdb called clonotypes with MiXCR, one entry per CDR3 protein. The sample contains roughly 1,800,000 distinct CDR3 sequences, approximately 50% of which appear only once. This CDR3 has 12 residues. Trimming removed 5 bases from V and 9 bases from J; junction bases left unmatched: 2. The germline V gene encodes CDR1 SGHVS and CDR2 FQNEAQ. The receptor was derived from a woman in her forties in good health. The rearrangement joins TRBV7-8 to TRBJ2-1; the match to TRBD1 covers 9 bases. The sequenced sample was blood. CDR3 DNA: TGTGCCAGCAGCAGGACAGGGGCTGAGCAGTTCTTC. This sequence encodes CASSRTGAEQFF.